The 29 T cell receptor beta chains reported below all come from one sample, sequenced in a study of cytomegalovirus exposure and HLA in healthy donors. With 60 Vbeta and 13 Jbeta primers, the PCR was carried out. Assay used: immunoSEQ multiplex PCR; TCRdb lists only in-frame clones, some missing. The sample records over 90,000 clones, around four fifths being singletons. The specimen sequenced was PBMCs. The receptors stem from a man in his forties in good health and CMV-seronegative.

J is TRBJ2-2 and V is TRBV19, with TRBD2 as a possible D gene (5 bases). This CDR3 region has 13 residues. The germline V gene has CDR1 LNHDA and CDR2 SQIVND (reference sequence). Trimming shortened V by 7 bases and J by 4 bases, and 10 bases separated the two germline ends. CDR3: CASIREGTGELFF. CDR3 coding DNA: TGTGCCAGTATCCGCGAGGGCACCGGGGAGCTGTTTTTT. Filled out from reference TRBV19 and TRBJ2-2, the complete variable domain reads DGGITQSPKYLFRKEGQNVTLSCEQNLNHDAMYWYRQDPGQGLRLIYYSQIVNDFQKGDIAEGYSVSREKKESFPLTVTSAQKNPTAFYLCASIREGTGELFFGEGSRLTVL.

The chain couples TRBV7-6 to TRBJ1-3; possibly TRBD1 for D (5 bases). Germline-derived CDR1 and CDR2 are SGHVS and FNYEAQ. The V gene lost 8 bases and the J gene lost 0 bases, with 14 bases spanning the gap. The CDR3 covers 15 residues. The CDR3 nucleotides read TGTGCCAGCTTAAACGGGGGGTCCTCTGGAAACACCATATATTTT. This encodes CASLNGGSSGNTIYF.

J is TRBJ2-3 and V is TRBV7-8; unclear D gene. With 2 bases removed from V and 2 bases from J, the gap between germline ends came to 8 bases. The germline CDR1 and CDR2 sequences are SGHVS and FQNEAQ. This CDR3 is 14 amino acids long. This CDR3 is CASSLFILTDTQYF. The CDR3 region has the DNA TGTGCCAGCAGCTTATTCATACTCACAGATACGCAGTATTTT.

The chain couples TRBV6-5 to TRBJ1-2; 7 nucleotides match TRBD1. With V trimmed by 6 bases and J by 4 bases, 8 bases remained unmatched. The length of the CDR3 is 14 residues. In germline, CDR1 is MNHEY, CDR2 SVGAGI. The CDR3 is CASRLTGIGYGYTF. CDR3 DNA sequence: TGTGCCAGCAGGTTGACAGGGATTGGCTATGGCTACACCTTC.

J is TRBJ1-5 and V is TRBV6-6, with a tentative D call TRBD1 (5 bases). V lost 2 bases and J lost 5, with 13 bases in between. The CDR3 consists of 15 residues. Germline V gives CDR1 MNHNY, CDR2 SVGAGI (reference sequence). DNA for the CDR3: TGTGCCAGCAGTTACATCAGGGAGGCCGATCAGCCCCAGCATTTT. This translates into CASSYIREADQPQHF.

The gene calls are TRBV5-4 and TRBJ2-3; TRBD2 might be the D (5 bases). There are 13 residues in the CDR3. Trimming removed 4 bases at V and 5 bases at J, with 11 bases between. Germline V lookup: CDR1 SGHNT, CDR2 YYREEE (reference sequence). CDR3 nucleotide sequence: TGTGCCAGCAGCCGGCCCCGGGGAGATACGCAGTATTTT. Translated, it gives CASSRPRGDTQYF.

V and J are TRBV29-1 and TRBJ2-5; D may be TRBD1 (6 bases). V gave up 8 bases and J gave up 1 base, with 11 bases separating them. Germline lookup yields CDR1 SQVTM and CDR2 ANQGSEA. CDR3 size: 12 residues. CDR3 loop: CSTRDIQETQYF. The CDR3 DNA reads as TGCAGCACGAGGGACATCCAAGAGACCCAGTACTTC.

The chain couples TRBV6-1 to TRBJ1-6; possibly TRBD1 for D (6 bases). V shed 10 bases and J shed 0 bases, with 13 bases lying between them. CDR1 and CDR2 (germline): MNHNS, SASEGT. The CDR3 length is 15 residues. The CDR3 DNA follows: TGTGCCATCCAGACAGGCGTCTCCTATAATTCACCCCTCCACTTT. Its translation is CAIQTGVSYNSPLHF.

This chain's CDR3 is CASRIHGTGGINSPLHF. CDR3 DNA sequence: TGTGCCAGCAGAATTCATGGGACAGGGGGTATCAATTCACCCCTCCACTTT. The chain links TRBV27 to TRBJ1-6; 11 nucleotides line up with TRBD1. J lost 7 bases, V lost 6 bases, and 11 bases had no gene match. CDR1 is MNHEY, CDR2 SMNVEV, per germline (reference sequence). This CDR3 contains 17 residues.

This chain links TRBV12-5 with TRBJ2-5; 8 nucleotides agree with TRBD1. V lost 1 base, J lost 5 bases, and 9 bases stayed unmatched. Germline CDR1 is LGHNT and CDR2 is FRNRAP. The CDR3 is made up of 16 amino acids. The CDR3 sequence: CASGLGAAGGMETQYF. CDR3 DNA sequence: TGTGCTAGTGGTTTGGGGGCCGCAGGGGGCATGGAGACCCAGTACTTC.

This clone appeared a few times. The chain is built from TRBV7-2 and TRBJ1-3, with D perhaps matching TRBD1 (5 bases). The V gene's germline CDR1 is SGHTA and CDR2 FQGNSA. The CDR3 consists of 15 residues. V was pared by 5 bases and J by 4 bases, with 15 bases between. CDR3: CASSPDSRTGNTIYF. In DNA, the CDR3 is TGTGCCAGCAGCCCGGATTCTCGGACAGGAAACACCATATATTTT. Together with reference TRBV7-2 and TRBJ1-3, the CDR3 gives the full variable domain: GAGVSQSPSNKVTEKGKDVELRCDPISGHTALYWYRQSLGQGLEFLIYFQGNSAPDKSGLPSDRFSAERTGGSVSTLTIQRTQQEDSAVYLCASSPDSRTGNTIYFGEGSWLTVV.

The J gene is TRBJ1-1, the V gene TRBV7-9, with D perhaps TRBD1 (5 bases). V was pared by 2 bases and J by 6 bases, with 13 bases between. The CDR3 loop spans 14 amino acids. Germline assignment: CDR1 SEHNR and CDR2 FQNEAQ (reference sequence). CDR3 DNA sequence: TGTGCCAGCAGCTTAAGCTCCAGGGCCGCTGAAGCTTTCTTT. Protein sequence: CASSLSSRAAEAFF.

A single count supports this clone. The genes are TRBV27 and TRBJ2-3; D might be TRBD1 (6 bases). CDR1 MNHEY and CDR2 SMNVEV come from the germline V gene (reference sequence). This CDR3 is 17 amino acids long. Trimming shortened V by 4 bases and J by 1 base, and 18 bases separated the two germline ends. This CDR3 reads CASSSPPGHQGTDTQYF. The CDR3 DNA reads TGTGCCAGCAGTTCCCCACCGGGACATCAAGGCACAGATACGCAGTATTTT.

This clone was observed a single time. The chain joins TRBV9 to TRBJ1-2; TRBD1 matches at 8 bases. Trimming cost V 0 bases and J 8 bases; bases outside gene matches: 15. Germline V gene data show CDR1 as SGDLS and CDR2 as YYNGEE. This CDR3 has 17 amino acids. The chain's CDR3 is CASSVDLGGWQGAGYTF. In DNA form, the CDR3 reads TGTGCCAGCAGCGTAGATCTTGGGGGATGGCAGGGGGCCGGCTACACCTTC.

The chain links TRBV7-2 to TRBJ2-3; 9 nucleotides align to TRBD2. The length of the CDR3 is 17 residues. V shed 1 base, J shed 5 bases, and the junction held 10 bases outside the gene matches. From germline, CDR1 is SGHTA and CDR2 FQGNSA. CDR3 in amino acids: CASSLEIGRGGLDTQYF. CDR3 bases: TGTGCCAGCAGCTTAGAAATTGGGCGGGGGGGCCTAGATACGCAGTATTTT.

This chain links TRBV12-5 with TRBJ1-1; perhaps TRBD1 as D (5 bases). CDR3 length: 12 residues. Germline lookup yields CDR1 LGHNT and CDR2 FRNRAP. V dropped 5 bases and J dropped 1 base, with 5 bases sitting between them. CDR3 residues: CASGQGNTEAFF. The CDR3 DNA reads TGTGCTAGTGGTCAGGGGAACACTGAAGCTTTCTTT.

The chain is built from TRBV5-1 and TRBJ2-7; 7 bases fit TRBD1. This CDR3 region has 14 residues. V lost 4 bases to trimming and J lost 3 bases; unmatched junction nucleotides: 7. In germline, CDR1 is SGHRS, CDR2 YFSETQ. The CDR3 nucleotides read TGCGCCAGCAGCGCCGTGGACAGGAACTACGAGCAGTACTTC. Residues: CASSAVDRNYEQYF.

The sample holds a few counts of this clone. A junction end diverges from the germline sequence, so it may reflect a read error. The chain has TRBV7-9 and TRBJ2-4, with D perhaps matching TRBD1 (5 bases). The CDR3 loop spans 12 amino acids. Germline V gene sequence: CDR1 SEHNR, CDR2 FQNEAQ (reference sequence). In nucleotides, the CDR3 is TGTTCCAGCAGCTATATACAGGACATTCAGTACTTC. Its protein is CSSSYIQDIQYF.

The V call is TRBV7-8, the J call TRBJ2-7; 9 bases are a match to TRBD1. V lost 5 bases to trimming and J lost 3 bases; unmatched junction nucleotides: 2. Germline loops: CDR1 SGHVS, CDR2 FQNEAQ. The CDR3 has 13 residues. DNA for the CDR3: TGTGCCAGCAGCCGGACAGGGGACTACGAGCAGTACTTC. Its protein is CASSRTGDYEQYF.

The chain carries TRBV7-2 and TRBJ1-5; possibly TRBD1 for D (5 bases). In germline, CDR1 is SGHTA, CDR2 FQGNSA. V lost 6 bases and J 3 bases, leaving 15 bases between the germline ends. The CDR3 contains 15 residues. The CDR3 bases are TGTGCCAGCAGACCTCCCGGGGGTTACAATCAGCCCCAGCATTTT. This encodes CASRPPGGYNQPQHF.

V usage is TRBV7-2 and J usage is TRBJ2-1; 9 bases align to TRBD2. From germline, CDR1 is SGHTA and CDR2 FQGNSA. The CDR3 loop spans 16 amino acids. V lost 5 bases and J lost 6; bases outside the gene matches: 11. The CDR3 nucleotides are TGTGCCAGCAGCCTTCGGTCGCGGGGGGGTCGCAATGAGCAGTTCTTC. Translated: CASSLRSRGGRNEQFF. Full variable domain (outside the CDR3, taken from reference TRBV7-2 and TRBJ2-1): GAGVSQSPSNKVTEKGKDVELRCDPISGHTALYWYRQSLGQGLEFLIYFQGNSAPDKSGLPSDRFSAERTGGSVSTLTIQRTQQEDSAVYLCASSLRSRGGRNEQFFGPGTRLTVL.

The chain recombines TRBV13 with TRBJ2-7; the match to TRBD1 covers 8 bases. The CDR3 is made up of 14 amino acids. After removal of 5 bases from V and 0 bases from J, the junction contained 3 bases not matched to a gene. The germline V gene has CDR1 PRHDT and CDR2 FYEKMQ (reference sequence). The CDR3 here is CASSTQGASYEQYF. The CDR3 DNA is TGTGCCAGCAGCACGCAGGGGGCCTCCTACGAGCAGTACTTC.

The rearrangement uses TRBV13 and TRBJ1-6, with D maybe TRBD1 (6 bases). Germline V gives CDR1 PRHDT, CDR2 FYEKMQ (reference sequence). The V end lost 5 bases, the J end lost 6 bases, and 17 bases lay between the germline ends. The CDR3 spans 16 residues. CDR3 coding DNA: TGTGCCAGCAGCCCCAGGGGCACAGTCGCTAATTCACCCCTCCACTTT. It yields the protein CASSPRGTVANSPLHF.

The rearrangement joins TRBV6-6 to TRBJ2-1; 11 positions match TRBD2. Trimming removed 0 bases from V and 10 bases from J; junction bases left unmatched: 2. The CDR3 is 14 residues long. Germline V gene sequence: CDR1 MNHNY, CDR2 SVGAGI (reference sequence). The CDR3 protein is CASSYSSGGDEQFF. As DNA, the CDR3 is TGTGCCAGCAGTTACTCTAGCGGGGGGGACGAGCAGTTCTTC.

This chain joins TRBV27 and TRBJ2-7; 12 bases are shared with TRBD2. V trimming: 5 bases; J trimming: 1 base; junction bases outside the gene matches: 3. From germline, CDR1 is MNHEY and CDR2 SMNVEV (reference sequence). The CDR3 is 15 amino acids. The CDR3 sequence is CASSTSGGTSYEQYF. CDR3 DNA sequence: TGTGCCAGCAGTACTAGCGGGGGGACTTCCTACGAGCAGTACTTC.

The J gene is TRBJ2-5, the V gene TRBV19; 8 bases align to TRBD1. The V segment lost 5 bases and the J segment 5 bases; nucleotides outside the gene matches: 7. The CDR3 spans 14 residues. Looked up from germline, CDR1 is LNHDA and CDR2 is SQIVND (reference sequence). The CDR3 bases are TGTGCCAGTAGTCAGGACAGGGTTGGGGAGACCCAGTACTTC. It specifies CASSQDRVGETQYF.

The J gene is TRBJ2-2, the V gene TRBV2, with 8 positions matching TRBD1. This CDR3 is 18 amino acids long. The ends lost 5 bases at V and 6 bases at J; junction bases unmatched: 17. The V gene's germline CDR1 is SNHLY and CDR2 FYNNEI. The CDR3 loop is CASSRRIRDRSSSGELFF. The CDR3 DNA reads TGTGCCAGCAGTCGGAGGATCCGGGACAGGTCCTCGTCCGGGGAGCTGTTTTTT.

This clone was observed once. The chain is built from TRBV21-1 and TRBJ2-7; the table's D gene call, TRBD2, was not cross checked with the DNA. TRBV21-1 is marked as a pseudogene. This CDR3 comprises 13 residues. For the CDR3, the DNA is TGTGCCAGCAGCAAAGAGGTCAGCGGGGGAGAGTACTTC. This encodes CASSKEVSGGEYF.

As concerns this clone: One junction end does not reproduce the germline sequence, and a read error may be involved. The chain is built from TRBV7-9 and TRBJ2-5, with 9 bases lining up with TRBD1. Germline V gene lookup returns CDR1 SEHNR and CDR2 FQNEAQ (reference sequence). The CDR3 has 14 residues. CDR3 bases: TGTTCCAGCAGCCACGACAGGGGGGGAGAGACCCAGTACTTC. It codes for CSSSHDRGGETQYF.